This TCR beta chain was recorded in a study of vaccination and CD4 T cells after COVID-19. The study's findings and limits: Going from approximately 21 to 40, median SARS-CoV-2-reactive clonotypes did not rise significantly. Spike mono-reactivity marked 304 of 307 vaccine-specific clones in convalescent patients.

The Oncomine TCR Beta short-read assay sequenced DNA from cultured CD4+ T cells. TCRdb redid the calling of the PCR reads with MiXCR, one entry per CDR3 protein. The data contain approximately 12,000 distinct CDR3 sequences, 65% of them singletons. On this clonotype itself: Its antigen is undetermined.

This sample's treatment: approximately 10-day PBMC culture with coronavirus spike peptide pools or control peptides (ViraFEST assay). The TCR originated in a human donor who had recovered from COVID-19. Specimen: CD4+ T cells from blood, cultured in vitro, collected before SARS-CoV-2 vaccination.

The CDR3 here is CACMAPGQINEKLFF. CDR3 nucleotides: TGTGCCTGTATGGCTCCGGGACAGATTAATGAAAAACTGTTTTTT. V is TRBV30 and J is TRBJ1-4; 7 bases match TRBD1. V shed 6 bases, J shed 4 bases, and the junction held 11 bases outside the gene matches. Germline CDR1 GTSNPN, CDR2 SVGIG (reference sequence). This CDR3 is 15 amino acids long.